The rows below give T cell receptor beta chains drawn from one sample of a study of monozygotic twins with inflammatory bowel disease. TCRdb reprocessed the 5' RACE reads and stores each CDR3 protein as one record, lacking DNA. The sample holds some 200,000 distinct CDR3 sequences. Sequenced: blood. These receptors all stem from a human donor with ulcerative colitis or Crohn's disease, or a healthy co-twin of an affected twin (not recorded which). CDR3s include the opening cysteine and the closing phenylalanine or tryptophan.

V	J	length	CDR3
TRBV7-6	TRBJ2-2	17	CASSPGIDRAGTGELFF
TRBV20-1	TRBJ1-1	15	CSAAGTGGVHTEAFF
TRBV7-2	TRBJ2-5	13	CASSLDQGETQYF
TRBV7-3	TRBJ2-1	16	CASSLRAEGSYNEQFF
TRBV7-3	TRBJ1-2	15	CASSTLRQEDYGYTF
TRBV7-8	TRBJ2-1	15	CASSPGQSAYNEQFF
TRBV29-1	TRBJ2-1	14	CSARQGGSGNEQFF
TRBV5-1	TRBJ2-7	13	CASSLGLRAEQYF
TRBV18	TRBJ2-3	13	CASSPLLTDTQYF
TRBV7-2	TRBJ1-6	14	CASSLVAGDSPLHF
TRBV20-1	TRBJ2-5	14	CSAGDPDRLETQYF
TRBV5-1	TRBJ2-7	13	CASRLTGGYEQYF
TRBV6-5	TRBJ2-7	16	CASSLTPTSGSFWQYF
TRBV12-3/TRBV12-4	TRBJ2-5	13	CASRLRGFETQYF
TRBV25-1	TRBJ2-3	17	CASSDDLFAGVTDTQYF
TRBV18	TRBJ2-7	14	CASSPVGVTYEQYF
TRBV18	TRBJ2-3	15	CASSPQRESTDTQYF
TRBV7-2	TRBJ2-1	16	CASSLNWGSSYNEQFF
TRBV20-1	TRBJ2-5	11	CSALTWETQYF
TRBV12-3/TRBV12-4	TRBJ2-3	14	CASSLERATDMQYF
TRBV20-1	TRBJ2-7	12	CSAGRLGGEQYF
TRBV7-8	TRBJ1-2	17	CASSLARVGTGLNGYTF
TRBV7-9	TRBJ2-7	13	CASSRLFPGEQYF
TRBV10-3	TRBJ2-2	15	CATKFTGTGTGELFF
TRBV7-2	TRBJ2-5	13	CASSPDPKETQYF
TRBV7-2	TRBJ1-3	15	CASSGRGGPGNTIYF
TRBV28	TRBJ1-4	13	CASSGQNNEKLFF
TRBV6-5	TRBJ2-1	15	CASSSPSGAHNEQFF
TRBV18	TRBJ2-1	15	CASSQLAGQYNEQFF
TRBV29-1	TRBJ2-6	15	CSVEERGRGANVLTF
TRBV20-1	TRBJ2-7	15	CSASPPGGRSYEQYF
TRBV5-1	TRBJ2-5	14	CASSLASGGETQYF
TRBV9	TRBJ2-2	17	CASSARGGWGDTGELFF
TRBV4-2	TRBJ2-7	13	CASSQDRGWEQYF
TRBV12-3/TRBV12-4	TRBJ1-1	18	CASSLELGSGGWNTEAFF
TRBV10-3	TRBJ1-4	13	CAITDSANEKLFF
TRBV2	TRBJ2-2	15	CASRDSGANTGELFF
TRBV5-1	TRBJ1-2	16	CASSFEAGQGSYGYTF
TRBV12-3/TRBV12-4	TRBJ1-2	16	CASSSGTANTNYGYTF
TRBV5-1	TRBJ2-2	13	CASSRTDTGELFF
TRBV4-1	TRBJ1-1	14	CASSLTGINTEAFF